This T cell receptor beta chain was documented in a study of tumor-infiltrating lymphocytes in primary liver carcinoma. For this clonotype: Its antigen remains unknown. A junction end diverges from the germline sequence, so it may reflect a read error.

Study outcomes and limitations: Tumors reached a significantly greater top-250-clone fraction than blood did (p = 0.039).

Total RNA and DNA came together from approximately 20-30 mg of bulk tissue without cell sorting. The CDR3 length is 13 residues. Germline CDR1 is SGHRS and CDR2 is YFSETQ. Starting material of around 490 ng total RNA yielded TCR beta cDNA via a constant-region primer. Three rounds of nested multiplex PCR with slightly modified ARM-PCR produced TCR beta libraries. It was with TRBV1-TRBV30 forward primers and a C-beta reverse primer that the first two PCR rounds were run, at around 9 cycles each. TCRdb reanalysed the multiplex PCR reads using MiXCR and keeps one entry per CDR3 protein. Here the sample spans about 37,000 distinct CDR3 sequences, 75% being singletons.

Sample: tumor-adjacent normal liver tissue. The TCR was taken from a man between 35 and 55 years old with primary liver carcinoma and hepatitis B virus infection. The chain combines TRBV5-1 with TRBJ2-7; D uncertain. Here the CDR3 DNA reads TGCGCCAGCATCTTGGCGCCGGAGTACGAGAAGTACTTC. The encoded protein is CASILAPEYEKYF.